These 32 T cell receptor beta chains were all obtained from the same sample, sequenced in a study of blood T cell repertoires in COVID-19. Clones were read by immunoSEQ multiplex PCR, and TCRdb kept only the in-frame ones, dropping some. The sample includes around 70,000 clones, roughly nine tenths of them seen just once. The material sequenced was peripheral blood. These receptors were taken from a human donor in a cohort sampled during active COVID-19.

This rearrangement joins TRBV27 to TRBJ2-1; tentatively, D is TRBD2 (5 bases). CDR1 MNHEY and CDR2 SMNVEV come from the germline V gene (reference sequence). The germline V and J ends were trimmed by 1 base and 5 bases, with 21 bases remaining between them. The CDR3 has 18 amino acids. CDR3 sequence (DNA): TGTGCCAGCAGTTTATACCCCCCGGTTCGGGTGAGGGACAATGAGCAGTTCTTC. Its translation is CASSLYPPVRVRDNEQFF.

The chain joins TRBV10-3 to TRBJ2-7, with TRBD2 matching over 8 bases. V trimming: 2 bases; J trimming: 2 bases; junction bases outside the gene matches: 2. The germline CDR1 and CDR2 sequences are ENHRY and SYGVKD. There are 14 residues in the CDR3. The CDR3 protein is CAISEGAGAYEQYF. The CDR3 bases are TGTGCCATCAGTGAGGGAGCGGGAGCCTACGAGCAGTACTTC.

The chain joins TRBV3-1 (or the pseudogene TRBV3-2) to TRBJ2-2; 11 nucleotides match TRBD1. The CDR3 runs 16 residues. With V trimmed by 1 base and J by 6 bases, 4 bases remained unmatched. Germline lookup yields CDR1 LGHDT and CDR2 YNNKEL (reference sequence). The CDR3 bases are TGTGCCAGCAGCCAAGGGGGGACAGGGGGTTCCGGGGAGCTGTTTTTT. It codes for CASSQGGTGGSGELFF.

The chain combines TRBV28 with TRBJ1-4; D perhaps matches TRBD1 (5 bases). The CDR3 has 12 residues. Germline V gene lookup returns CDR1 MDHEN and CDR2 SYDVKM. V lost 6 bases and J 4 bases, leaving 6 bases between the germline ends. CDR3 region: CASSQGNEKLFF. The CDR3 DNA sequence: TGTGCCAGCAGCCAGGGTAATGAAAAACTGTTTTTT.

The chain is built from TRBV5-1 and TRBJ2-7; TRBD2 is a possible D gene (6 bases). CDR1 is SGHRS, CDR2 YFSETQ, per germline. V lost 4 bases and J 0 bases, leaving 14 bases between the germline ends. The CDR3 consists of 15 residues. DNA for the CDR3: TGCGCCAGCAGCGTCCGGGACGGGAGCTCCTACGAGCAGTACTTC. This sequence encodes CASSVRDGSSYEQYF.

In DNA, the CDR3 is TGTGCCAGTTTCCCGAAACTAGCGGGAGTTACCGGGGAGCTGTTTTTT. Translation gives CASFPKLAGVTGELFF. V is TRBV19 and J is TRBJ2-2; 11 bases are a match to TRBD2. CDR1 and CDR2 (germline): LNHDA, SQIVND (reference sequence). The CDR3 totals 16 residues. V gave up 8 bases and J gave up 5 bases; unmatched junction bases: 10. The full variable domain, with the rest looked up from reference TRBV19 and TRBJ2-2, is DGGITQSPKYLFRKEGQNVTLSCEQNLNHDAMYWYRQDPGQGLRLIYYSQIVNDFQKGDIAEGYSVSREKKESFPLTVTSAQKNPTAFYLCASFPKLAGVTGELFFGEGSRLTVL.

V and J are TRBV19 and TRBJ2-7; the match to TRBD1 covers 7 bases. This CDR3 is 14 amino acids long. The V gene end was trimmed by 4 bases and the J gene end by 8 bases; junction bases not matched to a gene: 11. Looked up from germline, CDR1 is LNHDA and CDR2 is SQIVND (reference sequence). The CDR3 DNA is TGTGCCAGTAGTACGGGGACAGATTCAAGGAAGCAGTACTTC. It yields the protein CASSTGTDSRKQYF.

The CDR3 is CATSDFLAGEYTGELFF. The DNA for the CDR3 is TGTGCCACCAGTGATTTCCTAGCGGGAGAGTACACCGGGGAGCTGTTTTTT. The chain combines TRBV24-1 with TRBJ2-2, with TRBD2 matching over 10 bases. V dropped 1 base and J dropped 3; count of bases not matched to a gene: 4. CDR1 is KGHDR, CDR2 SFDVKD, per germline. The length of the CDR3 is 17 residues.

V gene TRBV21-1 combines with J gene TRBJ1-2. TRBV21-1 represents a pseudogene. This CDR3 contains 15 residues. CDR3 region: CASSKTSPKRDGYTF. DNA for the CDR3: TGTGCCAGCAGCAAAACGTCACCGAAGAGGGATGGCTACACCTTC.

The rearrangement joins TRBV29-1 to TRBJ2-6; 7 nucleotides align to TRBD1. CDR1 and CDR2 (germline): SQVTM, ANQGSEA. This CDR3 has 17 amino acids. Trimming took 2 bases from V and 4 from J; bases not matched to a gene: 11. The CDR3 loop is CSVETRTGERGANVLTF. Written as DNA, the CDR3 is TGCAGCGTTGAAACCCGTACAGGGGAGAGAGGGGCCAACGTCCTGACTTTC.

The V gene is TRBV7-8, the J gene TRBJ2-2; a weak D match, TRBD1 (6 bases). The germline CDR1 and CDR2 sequences are SGHVS and FQNEAQ. The CDR3 totals 16 residues. Trimming shortened V by 5 bases and J by 1 base, and 14 bases separated the two germline ends. CDR3 nucleotide sequence: TGTGCCAGCAGCCAAAGGACAGTATTGAACACCGGGGAGCTGTTTTTT. Protein: CASSQRTVLNTGELFF. Supplemented by reference TRBV7-8 and TRBJ2-2, the full variable domain reads GAGVSQSPRYKVAKRGQDVALRCDPISGHVSLFWYQQALGQGPEFLTYFQNEAQLDKSGLPSDRFFAERPEGSVSTLKIQRTQQEDSAVYLCASSQRTVLNTGELFFGEGSRLTVL.

The chain links TRBV11-2 to TRBJ2-1; the match to TRBD2 covers 9 bases. CDR1 and CDR2 (germline): SGHAT, FQNNGV. Germline trimming cut 3 bases from V and 6 bases from J; bases unmatched to any gene: 6. The CDR3 totals 15 residues. CDR3 loop: CASSFSGRDFNEQFF. The DNA of the CDR3 is TGTGCCAGCAGCTTTAGCGGGAGAGACTTCAATGAGCAGTTCTTC.

This clone was seen a handful of times. The CDR3 sequence: CASRSPSGLSYNEQFF. The CDR3 region has the DNA TGTGCCAGCAGATCTCCTAGCGGTCTCTCCTACAATGAGCAGTTCTTC. V and J are TRBV27 and TRBJ2-1; TRBD2 agrees at 7 bases. The ends lost 6 bases at V and 0 bases at J; junction bases unmatched: 8. CDR3 length: 16 amino acids. In germline, CDR1 is MNHEY, CDR2 SMNVEV (reference sequence).

By share, this clone counts as medium-sized. The chain couples TRBV11-2 to TRBJ1-3, with 7 bases lining up with TRBD1. Germline CDR1 is SGHAT and CDR2 is FQNNGV. The CDR3 consists of 14 residues. Trimming at V came to 4 bases and at J to 4 bases, leaving 4 bases not matched to a gene. CDR3 amino acids: CASSSRGQGNTIYF. The CDR3 nucleotides are TGTGCCAGCAGCTCAAGGGGACAGGGAAACACCATATATTTT. The variable domain in full, with the rest retrieved from reference TRBV11-2 and TRBJ1-3, is EAGVAQSPRYKIIEKRQSVAFWCNPISGHATLYWYQQILGQGPKLLIQFQNNGVVDDSQLPKDRFSAERLKGVDSTLKIQPAKLEDSAVYLCASSSRGQGNTIYFGEGSWLTVV.

This clone was seen just once. CDR3 nucleotide sequence: TGTGCCTGGAGTTTAGGGGTAAGTCAGCCCCAGCATTTT. The encoded protein is CAWSLGVSQPQHF. The chain uses TRBV30 and TRBJ1-5; tentatively, D is TRBD1 (5 bases). The V gene lost 2 bases and the J gene lost 6 bases, with 11 bases spanning the gap. There are 13 residues in the CDR3. Germline assignment: CDR1 GTSNPN and CDR2 SVGIG (reference sequence).

J is TRBJ2-1 and V is TRBV10-3; 8 nucleotides align to TRBD2. Germline CDR1 reads ENHRY; CDR2 reads SYGVKD. The CDR3 extends over 15 amino acids. Trimming removed 3 bases from V and 6 bases from J; junction bases left unmatched: 7. The DNA of the CDR3 is TGTGCCATCAGTGACTCCGGACTAGCAGGCAATGAGCAGTTCTTC. This encodes CAISDSGLAGNEQFF.

The V call is TRBV28, the J call TRBJ1-1; the D gene is possibly TRBD1 (6 bases). The CDR3 length is 15 residues. Trimming pared 5 bases from V and 5 bases from J, leaving 18 bases between. Germline CDR1 MDHEN, CDR2 SYDVKM. The CDR3: CASSRVGAGGTEAFF. DNA for the CDR3: TGTGCCAGCAGTAGGGTGGGGGCTGGTGGGACTGAAGCTTTCTTT.

The V and J genes are TRBV2 and TRBJ2-2; the match to TRBD2 covers 10 bases. The CDR3 runs 15 residues. V gave up 3 bases and J gave up 3 bases; unmatched junction bases: 1. In germline, CDR1 is SNHLY, CDR2 FYNNEI. CDR3 residues: CASSEGLAYTGELFF. The CDR3 DNA is TGTGCCAGCAGTGAGGGACTAGCGTACACCGGGGAGCTGTTTTTT.

The gene calls are TRBV28 and TRBJ1-2; 11 bases line up with TRBD1. Unmatched junction bases numbered 4, after V lost 3 bases and J lost 4 bases. The CDR3 covers 15 residues. The germline V gene encodes CDR1 MDHEN and CDR2 SYDVKM. The CDR3 bases are TGTGCCAGCAGTTTCCCGGACAGGGGGCCCTATGGCTACACCTTC. Amino acids: CASSFPDRGPYGYTF.

The chain employs TRBV11-2 and TRBJ2-3; D perhaps matches TRBD2 (6 bases). This CDR3 is 15 amino acids long. With 5 bases removed from V and 3 bases from J, the gap between germline ends came to 15 bases. Germline CDR1 is SGHAT and CDR2 is FQNNGV. The CDR3 nucleotides are TGTGCCAGCAGCCCTCTGGGGGGAATAACAGATACGCAGTATTTT. Translation gives CASSPLGGITDTQYF.

This chain joins TRBV7-2 and TRBJ2-3, with 8 bases lining up with TRBD2. V shed 2 bases and J 2 bases; nucleotides not matched to a gene: 12. CDR3 size: 18 residues. Germline CDR1 SGHTA, CDR2 FQGNSA. CDR3 nucleotides: TGTGCCAGCAGCTTAAGAGGGAGGACGGGAGGGACCACAGATACGCAGTATTTT. This encodes CASSLRGRTGGTTDTQYF.

The chain carries TRBV5-4 and TRBJ2-5; 7 bases line up with TRBD1. V lost 3 bases to trimming and J lost 5 bases; unmatched junction nucleotides: 4. The CDR3 covers 13 residues. Per germline, CDR1 SGHNT and CDR2 YYREEE (reference sequence). The CDR3 loop is CASSSTGMETQYF. The CDR3 DNA reads TGTGCCAGCAGCTCGACAGGGATGGAGACCCAGTACTTC.

The rearrangement links TRBV9 to TRBJ2-6; D is uncertain. V was pared by 2 bases and J by 0 bases, with 3 bases between. The CDR3 is made up of 14 amino acids. Germline CDR1 and CDR2: SGDLS and YYNGEE. CDR3 loop: CASSVSSGANVLTF. The DNA of the CDR3 is TGTGCCAGCAGCGTGAGCTCTGGGGCCAACGTCCTGACTTTC.

This clone was seen just once. The chain is built from TRBV5-1 and TRBJ2-7, with 8 bases aligning to TRBD1. Trimming removed 1 base from V and 0 bases from J; junction bases left unmatched: 6. Germline V lookup: CDR1 SGHRS, CDR2 YFSETQ. The CDR3 is made up of 16 amino acids. The CDR3 spells CASSLLGQAFSYEQYF. The CDR3 DNA is TGCGCCAGCAGCTTGTTGGGACAGGCTTTCTCCTACGAGCAGTACTTC.

This clone was counted once. The chain joins TRBV5-4 to TRBJ2-3; a possible D gene is TRBD2 (6 bases). Germline V CDR1 and CDR2: SGHNT, YYREEE (reference sequence). CDR3 length equals 13 residues. The germline V and J ends were trimmed by 7 bases and 3 bases, with 12 bases remaining between them. The CDR3 DNA sequence: TGTGCCAGCCCCCGGGGGAGGACAGATACGCAGTATTTT. It translates to CASPRGRTDTQYF.

V usage is TRBV6-5 and J usage is TRBJ1-5, with a tentative D call TRBD1 (6 bases). Trimming removed 6 bases from V and 3 bases from J, with 15 bases in between. The CDR3 is 15 amino acids. Per germline, CDR1 MNHEY and CDR2 SVGAGI. The CDR3 DNA reads as TGTGCCAGCAGCTCCGGGACAAGCTTCAATCAGCCCCAGCATTTT. Translating it yields CASSSGTSFNQPQHF.

The chain employs TRBV9 and TRBJ2-1; 9 bases line up with TRBD1. V shed 3 bases, J shed 3 bases, and the junction held 7 bases outside the gene matches. The CDR3 loop spans 16 amino acids. Germline V gene lookup returns CDR1 SGDLS and CDR2 YYNGEE. In DNA, the CDR3 is TGTGCCAGCAGCGGCCGGGACAGGGCCATCTACAATGAGCAGTTCTTC. Protein: CASSGRDRAIYNEQFF.

The chain combines TRBV28 with TRBJ2-2; D is perhaps TRBD2 (5 bases). Germline CDR1 is MDHEN and CDR2 is SYDVKM. V was clipped by 4 bases and J by 1 base, with 16 bases between them. The CDR3 is 17 amino acids. CDR3 DNA: TGTGCCAGCAGTTCATCCACTAGGTGGGAGAACACCGGGGAGCTGTTTTTT. Residues: CASSSSTRWENTGELFF.

The genes are TRBV5-1 and TRBJ2-2; 11 bases agree with TRBD2. Looked up from germline, CDR1 is SGHRS and CDR2 is YFSETQ. J was trimmed by 5 bases and V by 4 bases; bases with no gene match: 13. The CDR3 length is 18 residues. CDR3 nucleotides: TGCGCCAGCAGCCCCTTAGCGGGAGGGCCCGATGGTACCGGGGAGCTGTTTTTT. This codes for CASSPLAGGPDGTGELFF.

This clone was observed a few times. This chain joins TRBV6-5 and TRBJ1-3, with 7 bases fitting TRBD1. The CDR3 has 14 residues. Germline CDR1 is MNHEY and CDR2 is SVGAGI. V trimming: 8 bases; J trimming: 0 bases; junction bases outside the gene matches: 4. CDR3 in amino acids: CASGYRGSGNTIYF. In DNA form, the CDR3 reads TGTGCCAGCGGATACAGGGGCTCTGGAAACACCATATATTTT.

This sequence joins TRBV15 and TRBJ2-3; the D is unclear. This CDR3 has 15 residues. Germline V gene sequence: CDR1 LNHNV, CDR2 YYDKDF (reference sequence). Deletions cut 0 bases from V and 6 bases from J, with 13 bases between. CDR3 in DNA: TGTGCCACCAGCAGAGATCAGGTGGCGCGCGATACGCAGTATTTT. This sequence encodes CATSRDQVARDTQYF.

This clone has a single count. The J gene is TRBJ2-7, the V gene TRBV7-9; 9 bases fit TRBD2. Germline loops: CDR1 SEHNR, CDR2 FQNEAQ (reference sequence). The CDR3 is 17 residues long. V gave up 5 bases and J gave up 1 base; unmatched junction bases: 12. The CDR3 coding sequence is TGTGCCAGCAGCCCGGAAGCCCATAGCGGGAGATCCTACGAGCAGTACTTC. The encoded protein is CASSPEAHSGRSYEQYF.